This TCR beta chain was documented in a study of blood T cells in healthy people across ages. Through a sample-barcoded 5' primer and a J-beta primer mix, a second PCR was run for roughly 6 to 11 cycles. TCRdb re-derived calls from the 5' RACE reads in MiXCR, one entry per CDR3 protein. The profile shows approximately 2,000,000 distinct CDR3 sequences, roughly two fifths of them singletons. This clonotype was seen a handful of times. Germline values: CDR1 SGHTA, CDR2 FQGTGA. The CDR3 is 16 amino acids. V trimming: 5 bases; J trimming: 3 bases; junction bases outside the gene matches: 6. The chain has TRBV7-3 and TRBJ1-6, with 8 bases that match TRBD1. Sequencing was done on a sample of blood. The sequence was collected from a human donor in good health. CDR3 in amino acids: CASSTPGQGYNSPLHF. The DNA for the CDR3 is TGTGCCAGCAGCACTCCCGGACAGGGCTATAATTCACCCCTCCACTTT.